The clone carrying this TCR beta chain has a handful of counts. What it recognizes is unknown. The source of the sample is a study of T cell repertoires in cytomegalovirus infection. Regarding the study as a whole: Of the TCR beta families, the public ones yielded a cumulative frequency that identified carriers of CMV plus the relevant HLA.

V lost 0 bases and J 0 bases, leaving 6 bases between the germline ends. The CDR3 loop spans 14 amino acids. The germline V gene encodes CDR1 SGHAT and CDR2 FQNNGV. MiXCR, run by TCRdb on the reads, gives a single entry per CDR3 protein. The sample records approximately 120,000 distinct CDR3 sequences, 30% to 40% being singletons. The clonotype was recovered from a human donor in good health (CMV status not recorded). Some clones in this sample may be carry-over from other donors' samples. The sequences come from CD8+ T cells from cultured PBMCs, collected from culture after CMV antigen stimulation. The V call is TRBV11-2, the J call TRBJ2-7, with D unclear. The CDR3 sequence: CASSLDRNSYEQYF. In DNA form, the CDR3 reads TGTGCCAGCAGCTTAGATCGGAACTCCTACGAGCAGTACTTC.